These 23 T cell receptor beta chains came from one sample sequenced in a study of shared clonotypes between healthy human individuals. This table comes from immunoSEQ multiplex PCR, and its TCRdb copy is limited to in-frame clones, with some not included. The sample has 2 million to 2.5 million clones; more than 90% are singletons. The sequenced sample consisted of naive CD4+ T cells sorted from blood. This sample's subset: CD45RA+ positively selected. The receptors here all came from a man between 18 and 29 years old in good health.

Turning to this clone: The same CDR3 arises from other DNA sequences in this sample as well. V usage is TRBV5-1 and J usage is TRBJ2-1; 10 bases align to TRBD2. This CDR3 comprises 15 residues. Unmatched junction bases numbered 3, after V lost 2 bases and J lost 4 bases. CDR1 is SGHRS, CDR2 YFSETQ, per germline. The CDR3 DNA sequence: TGCGCCAGCAGCTTCGGACTAGCGGATTACAATGAGCAGTTCTTC. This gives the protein CASSFGLADYNEQFF.

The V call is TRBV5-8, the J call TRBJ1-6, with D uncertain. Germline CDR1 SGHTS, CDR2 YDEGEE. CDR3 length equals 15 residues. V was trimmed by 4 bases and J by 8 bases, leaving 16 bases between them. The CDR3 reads CASSHSSIGHSPLHF. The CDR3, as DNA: TGTGCCAGCAGCCATTCGTCCATCGGCCATTCACCCCTCCACTTT.

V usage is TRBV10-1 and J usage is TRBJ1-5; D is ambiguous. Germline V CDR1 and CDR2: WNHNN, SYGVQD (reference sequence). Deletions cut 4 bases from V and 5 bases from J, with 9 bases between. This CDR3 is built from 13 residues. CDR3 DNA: TGCGCCAGCAGTGTAAACAGCGATCAGCCCCAGCATTTT. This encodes CASSVNSDQPQHF.

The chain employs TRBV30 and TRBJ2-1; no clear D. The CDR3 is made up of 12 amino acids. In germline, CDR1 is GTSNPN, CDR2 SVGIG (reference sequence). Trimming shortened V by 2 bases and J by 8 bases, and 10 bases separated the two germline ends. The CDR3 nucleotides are TGTGCCTGGAGTCCCCAGTGGGATGAGCAGTTCTTC. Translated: CAWSPQWDEQFF. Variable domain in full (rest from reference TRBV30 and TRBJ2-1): SQTIHQWPATLVQPVGSPLSLECTVEGTSNPNLYWYRQAAGRGLQLLFYSVGIGQISSEVPQNLSASRPQDRQFILSSKKLLLSDSGFYLCAWSPQWDEQFFGPGTRLTVL.

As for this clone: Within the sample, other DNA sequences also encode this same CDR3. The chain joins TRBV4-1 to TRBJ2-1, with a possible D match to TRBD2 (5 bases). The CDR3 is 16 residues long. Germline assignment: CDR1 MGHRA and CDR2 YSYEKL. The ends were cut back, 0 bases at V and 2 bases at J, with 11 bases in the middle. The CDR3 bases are TGCGCCAGCAGCCAAGATGGAACGGGGACCTACAATGAGCAGTTCTTC. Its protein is CASSQDGTGTYNEQFF.

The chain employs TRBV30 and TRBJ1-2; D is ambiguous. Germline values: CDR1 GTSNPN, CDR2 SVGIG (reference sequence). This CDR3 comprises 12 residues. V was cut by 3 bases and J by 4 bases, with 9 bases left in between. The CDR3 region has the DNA TGTGCCTGGAGCGCTAACAGCTATGGCTACACCTTC. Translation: CAWSANSYGYTF.

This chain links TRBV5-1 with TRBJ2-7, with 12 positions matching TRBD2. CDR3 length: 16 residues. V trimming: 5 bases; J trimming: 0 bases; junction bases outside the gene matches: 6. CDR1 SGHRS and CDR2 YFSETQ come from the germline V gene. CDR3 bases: TGCGCCAGCAGGCTAGCGGGAGGGACCTTCTCCTACGAGCAGTACTTC. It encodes CASRLAGGTFSYEQYF.

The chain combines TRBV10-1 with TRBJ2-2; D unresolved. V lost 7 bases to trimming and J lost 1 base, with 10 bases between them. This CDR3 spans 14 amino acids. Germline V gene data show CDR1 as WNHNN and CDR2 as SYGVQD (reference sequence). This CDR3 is CASTLDGNTGELFF. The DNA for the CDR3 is TGCGCCAGCACCCTGGACGGGAACACCGGGGAGCTGTTTTTT.

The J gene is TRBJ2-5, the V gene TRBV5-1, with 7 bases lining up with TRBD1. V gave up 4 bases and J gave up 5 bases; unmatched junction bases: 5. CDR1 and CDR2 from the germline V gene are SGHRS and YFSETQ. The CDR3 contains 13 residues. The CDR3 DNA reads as TGCGCCAGCAGCGCGACAGGGAAGGAGACCCAGTACTTC. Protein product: CASSATGKETQYF.

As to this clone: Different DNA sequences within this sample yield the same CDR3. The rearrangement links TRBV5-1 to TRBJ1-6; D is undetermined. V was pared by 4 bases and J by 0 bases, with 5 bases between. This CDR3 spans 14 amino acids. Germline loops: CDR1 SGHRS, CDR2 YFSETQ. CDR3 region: CASSLGSYNSPLHF. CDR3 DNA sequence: TGCGCCAGCAGCCTAGGCTCCTATAATTCACCCCTCCACTTT. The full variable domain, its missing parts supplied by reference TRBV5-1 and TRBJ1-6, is KAGVTQTPRYLIKTRGQQVTLSCSPISGHRSVSWYQQTPGQGLQFLFEYFSETQRNKGNFPGRFSGRQFSNSRSEMNVSTLELGDSALYLCASSLGSYNSPLHFGNGTRLTVT.

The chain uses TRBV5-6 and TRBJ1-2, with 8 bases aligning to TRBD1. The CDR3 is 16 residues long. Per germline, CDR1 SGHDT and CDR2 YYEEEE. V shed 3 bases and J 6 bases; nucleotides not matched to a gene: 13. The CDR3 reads CASSSGQGGASDGYTF. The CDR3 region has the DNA TGTGCCAGCAGCTCTGGACAGGGCGGTGCCTCGGATGGCTACACCTTC.

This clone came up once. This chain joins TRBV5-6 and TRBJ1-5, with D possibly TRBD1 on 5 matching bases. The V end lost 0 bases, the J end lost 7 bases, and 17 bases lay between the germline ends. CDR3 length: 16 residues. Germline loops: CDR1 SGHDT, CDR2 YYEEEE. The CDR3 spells CASSLGGKLLIQPQHF. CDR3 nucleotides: TGTGCCAGCAGCTTGGGGGGCAAGCTCTTAATCCAGCCCCAGCATTTT.

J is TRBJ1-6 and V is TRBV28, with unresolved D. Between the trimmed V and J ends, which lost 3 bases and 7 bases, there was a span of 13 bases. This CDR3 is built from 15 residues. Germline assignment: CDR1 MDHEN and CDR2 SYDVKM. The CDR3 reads CASSFPAGGNSPLHF. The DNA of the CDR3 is TGTGCCAGCAGTTTCCCAGCAGGCGGAAATTCACCCCTCCACTTT.

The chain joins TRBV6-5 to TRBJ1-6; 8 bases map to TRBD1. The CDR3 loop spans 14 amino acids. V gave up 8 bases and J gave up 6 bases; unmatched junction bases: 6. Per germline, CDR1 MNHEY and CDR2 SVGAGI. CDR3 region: CASAIDRGNSPLHF. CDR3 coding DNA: TGTGCCAGCGCCATAGACAGGGGTAATTCACCCCTCCACTTT.

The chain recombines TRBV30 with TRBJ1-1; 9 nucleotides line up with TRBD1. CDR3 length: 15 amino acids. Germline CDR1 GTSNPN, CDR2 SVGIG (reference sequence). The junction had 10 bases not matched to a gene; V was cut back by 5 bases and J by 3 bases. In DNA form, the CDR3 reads TGTGCCTGGGCCCGAGGGGACAGGGTGGACACTGAAGCTTTCTTT. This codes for CAWARGDRVDTEAFF.

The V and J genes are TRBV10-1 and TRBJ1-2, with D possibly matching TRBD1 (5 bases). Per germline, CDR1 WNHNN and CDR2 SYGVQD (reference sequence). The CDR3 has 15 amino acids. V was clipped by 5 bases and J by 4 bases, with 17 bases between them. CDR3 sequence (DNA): TGCGCCAGCAGTTCTTCCAGGGAGGGTGCCTATGGCTACACCTTC. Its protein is CASSSSREGAYGYTF.

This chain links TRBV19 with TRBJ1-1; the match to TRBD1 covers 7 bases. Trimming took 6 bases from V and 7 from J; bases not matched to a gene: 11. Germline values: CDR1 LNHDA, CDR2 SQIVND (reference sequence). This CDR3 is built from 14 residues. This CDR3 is CASSKTGTVGEAFF. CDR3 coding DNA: TGTGCCAGTAGCAAGACAGGGACTGTGGGTGAAGCTTTCTTT.

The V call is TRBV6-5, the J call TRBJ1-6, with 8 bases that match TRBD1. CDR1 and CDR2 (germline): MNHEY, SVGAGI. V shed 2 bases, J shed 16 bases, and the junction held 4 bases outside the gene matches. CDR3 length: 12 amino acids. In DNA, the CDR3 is TGTGCCAGCAGTTACCCTGGACAGGGACTCCACTTT. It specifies CASSYPGQGLHF.

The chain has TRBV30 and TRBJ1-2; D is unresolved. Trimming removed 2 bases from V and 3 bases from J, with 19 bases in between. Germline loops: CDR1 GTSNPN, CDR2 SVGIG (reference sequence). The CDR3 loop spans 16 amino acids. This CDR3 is CAWSTRPGSLYYGYTF. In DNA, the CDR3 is TGTGCCTGGAGTACCCGACCGGGAAGCCTTTACTATGGCTACACCTTC.

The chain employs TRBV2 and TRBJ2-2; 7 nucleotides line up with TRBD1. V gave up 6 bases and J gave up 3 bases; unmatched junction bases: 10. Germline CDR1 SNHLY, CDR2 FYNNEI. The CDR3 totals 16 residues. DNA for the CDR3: TGTGCCAGCAGACAGGGGACCGACCTCTACACCGGGGAGCTGTTTTTT. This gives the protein CASRQGTDLYTGELFF.

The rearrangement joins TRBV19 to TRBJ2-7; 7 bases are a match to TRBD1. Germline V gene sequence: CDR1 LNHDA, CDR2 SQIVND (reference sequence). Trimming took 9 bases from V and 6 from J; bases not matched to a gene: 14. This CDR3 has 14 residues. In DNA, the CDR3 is TGTGCCAGCAGAAACCATAAACAGGGGAGCGAGCAGTACTTC. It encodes CASRNHKQGSEQYF. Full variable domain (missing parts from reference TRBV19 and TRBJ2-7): DGGITQSPKYLFRKEGQNVTLSCEQNLNHDAMYWYRQDPGQGLRLIYYSQIVNDFQKGDIAEGYSVSREKKESFPLTVTSAQKNPTAFYLCASRNHKQGSEQYFGPGTRLTVT.

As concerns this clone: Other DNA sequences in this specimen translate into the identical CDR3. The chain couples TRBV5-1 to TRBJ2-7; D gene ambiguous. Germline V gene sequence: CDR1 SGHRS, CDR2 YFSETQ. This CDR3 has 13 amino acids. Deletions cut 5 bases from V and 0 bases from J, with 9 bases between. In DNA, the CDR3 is TGCGCCAGCAGACAAGGCAGCTCCTACGAGCAGTACTTC. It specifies CASRQGSSYEQYF.

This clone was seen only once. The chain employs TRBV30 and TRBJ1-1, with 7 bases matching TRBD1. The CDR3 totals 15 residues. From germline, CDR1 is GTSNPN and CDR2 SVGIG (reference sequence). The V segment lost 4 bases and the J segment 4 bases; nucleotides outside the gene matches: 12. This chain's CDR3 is CAWKKGRGGSTEAFF. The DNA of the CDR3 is TGTGCCTGGAAAAAGGGCAGGGGGGGGAGCACTGAAGCTTTCTTT.